The entry that follows covers one TCR beta chain sequence. This clonotype has a count of ten or more. Its antigen is currently not known. Per-base quality was not reported, and no clone a single base away is much larger than it. The hyperthyroidism patients were between 18 and 65 years old and newly diagnosed, with a disease duration of less than 2 months. Any patient with an uncontrolled infection, another autoimmune disease, pregnancy or lactation was excluded. Diagnoses were based on clinical symptoms, serum thyroxine and TRAb, thyroid ultrasound and orbital computed tomography. Blood from progressor patients was drawn when they were first diagnosed with hyperthyroidism, before any ophthalmopathy symptoms appeared. PBMCs were isolated from approximately 10 ml of fresh peripheral blood by Ficoll-Paque density gradient centrifugation. Progressor patients were initially diagnosed with Graves' hyperthyroidism and developed ophthalmopathy during follow-up. Trizol reagent was used to extract total RNA, and RNA quality was then checked on an Agilent 2100 Bioanalyzer.

The data are from a study of T cells in Graves' hyperthyroidism and ophthalmopathy (dated by TCRdb to between 2018 and 2021). As for the study more broadly: Peripheral blood samples were taken at the time of initial diagnosis, prior to any treatment. The paper describes TCR Vbeta CDR3 sequencing of 135 peripheral blood samples, made up of roughly 40 ophthalmopathy patients, more than 70 hyperthyroidism patients and some 17 progressor patients. A discovery cohort of about 96 patients, approximately 44 with Graves' ophthalmopathy and approximately 57 with stable Graves' hyperthyroidism, was used to find distinguishing TCR V-J signatures. In addition, the study compared T-cell repertoires in thyroid tissue and in blood from a handful of Graves' hyperthyroidism patients. Once sampling was done, hyperthyroidism patients were given methimazole at a starting dose of 30 mg daily, whereas ophthalmopathy patients were given high-dose intravenous methylprednisolone. The 75 to 100 discovery patients were randomly split 7:3 into training and test sets. Prospective prediction of ophthalmopathy was tested in an independent validation cohort of some 19 hyperthyroidism patients and 17 patients who later progressed to ophthalmopathy.

General study outcomes and caveats: Ophthalmopathy was separated from stable hyperthyroidism by a 13 V-J signature model, with about 88% sensitivity and roughly 84% specificity obtained in cross-validation and 80%/75% obtained in testing. During validation, the model predicted progression to ophthalmopathy a median of about 6.5 months ahead of onset, with roughly 65% sensitivity and almost 75% specificity. Blood samples also contained most of the expanded thyroid clonotypes (frequency above 0.001), which suggests that blood repertoires may reflect thyroid immune responses. Sample size was not statistically predetermined, and investigators were not blinded to group allocation.

CDR1 and CDR2 were assigned from the germline V gene (reference sequence) as DFQATT and SNEGSKA. From the cysteine through the phenylalanine, the CDR3 covers 15 amino acids. Only the CDR3 region is kept as DNA, spanning 45 bases read in frame from base 1. V and J lose 0 bases and 0 bases, and a span of 11 bases separates them. The TCR beta CDR3 regions were amplified from the RNA transcripts. For the first round of RT-PCR on the TCR CDR3, the HTBI primer set was used together with the Qiagen OneStep RT-PCR kit. Libraries were constructed in a second round of multiplex PCR, after which size selection and purification were carried out. The libraries were sequenced on an Illumina HiSeq2000 using paired-end 100 bp reads. As for the authors' bioinformatics: Raw data were processed with SOAPnuke, discarding reads with adapters, uncalled bases, mean Phred below 15, or no exact constant-primer or identifier match. COPE v1.2.5 was used to merge high-quality paired reads, and clonotypes were defined as unique nucleotide sequences. MiTCR v1.1 was used to align the clonotypes against IMGT TRBV, TRBD and TRBJ reference segments. The analysis included only V-J combinations with a frequency above 0.0001, which together covered 98% to 99.2% of the repertoires. The TCS score was defined as the ratio of F50 (clonal expansion) to E x V (chaos), calculated using BLOSUM62-based TCRdist between CDR3 peptides within each V-J. Welch's t-statistics and random forest reduced around 520 V-J features to fewer than 15, which were used in a naive Bayes classifier (R e1071). TCRdb handled the public reads itself, with Q25 trimming in fastp and clone calling in MiXCR, and kept productive beta chains. Each CDR3 protein gets just one entry, which takes the most common genes and DNA from the rows behind it. The V and J calls and clone size come from TCRdb's table, not from the authors' own analysis. The sample records 300,000 to 450,000 distinct CDR3 sequences, about 13% of which are singletons. More than 20% of the sample rests with the top ten.

The chain is assembled from TRBV20-1 and TRBJ1-2; the D segment cannot be called with confidence. This TCR was sampled from a man aged 30-40 years with Graves' hyperthyroidism that later progressed to Graves' ophthalmopathy. Input material: blood. For the CDR3, the sequence is CSARDRDWTNYGYTF. The nucleotide sequence is TGCAGTGCTAGAGATCGGGATTGGACTAACTATGGCTACACCTTC.